These T cell receptor beta chains were read from a single sample in a study of chemoradiotherapy in HPV16-positive cancers. The protocol was immunoSEQ multiplex PCR, while the TCRdb copy is restricted to in-frame clones and leaves out a portion. The data contain about 4,300 clones, approximately 78% of them seen just once; the ten biggest clones take up 8% to 10%. The sequencing used tumor tissue, collected from a patient who underwent chemoradiotherapy. All receptors come from a human donor with HPV-associated anogenital cancer. CDR3s include the opening cysteine and the closing phenylalanine or tryptophan. The D gene is left open where the match is weak. The listing skips clone size in some rows; elsewhere it reads once, few, many or a size class.

cdr3_aa	cdr3_nt	cdr3_length	d_call	j_call	clone_size	v_call
CASSLELGNQETQYF	TGTGCCAGCAGCTTAGAGTTGGGAAACCAAGAGACCCAGTACTTC	15	-	TRBJ2-5	-	TRBV5-6
CASSYHNEQFF	TGTGCCAGCAGTTATCACAATGAGCAGTTCTTC	11	-	TRBJ2-1	once	TRBV6-6
CASSSDGLYYNEKLFF	TGTGCCAGTAGTAGCGATGGACTGTACTACAATGAAAAACTGTTTTTT	16	-	TRBJ1-4	large	TRBV19
CASTHEGQNPYEQYF	TGCGCCAGCACCCACGAGGGACAGAACCCCTACGAGCAGTACTTC	15	TRBD1	TRBJ2-7	-	TRBV5-1
CASSGPGTSGSYNEQFF	TGTGCCAGCAGCGGACCGGGGACTAGCGGCTCCTACAATGAGCAGTTCTTC	17	TRBD2	TRBJ2-1	once	TRBV9
CASSLGPGQGTYEQYF	TGTGCCAGCAGCTTAGGTCCGGGACAGGGAACCTACGAGCAGTACTTC	16	TRBD1	TRBJ2-7	-	TRBV11-1
CASSLGVRAGAGKTQYF	TGTGCCAGCAGCTTGGGGGTACGGGCGGGGGCCGGGAAGACCCAGTACTTC	17	-	TRBJ2-5	-	TRBV5-4
CASSSPGGTGELFF	TGTGCCAGCAGCTCCCCGGGGGGCACCGGGGAGCTGTTTTTT	14	TRBD2	TRBJ2-2	-	TRBV9
CASSLAGENYEQYF	TGTGCCAGCAGCTTGGCAGGGGAGAACTACGAGCAGTACTTC	14	-	TRBJ2-7	-	TRBV13
CASRKTSVETQYF	TGTGCCAGCAGGAAAACTAGCGTAGAGACCCAGTACTTC	13	TRBD2	TRBJ2-5	-	TRBV28
CAISGAISSEQYF	TGTGCCATCAGTGGCGCCATTTCTTCCGAGCAGTACTTC	13	-	TRBJ2-7	-	TRBV10-3
CAWSVAGQIKYQETQYF	TGTGCCTGGAGTGTAGCGGGGCAGATAAAATACCAAGAGACCCAGTACTTC	17	TRBD2	TRBJ2-5	-	TRBV30
CASSPTRGDQFF	TGTGCCAGCAGTCCCACGCGAGGGGATCAGTTCTTC	12	-	TRBJ2-1	-	TRBV2
CASSILPGQGYEQYF	TGTGCCAGTAGTATTCTCCCGGGCCAGGGATACGAGCAGTACTTC	15	-	TRBJ2-7	once	TRBV19
CASSIAGNQPQHF	TGTGCCAGTAGTATAGCGGGAAATCAGCCCCAGCATTTT	13	-	TRBJ1-5	-	TRBV19
CASSSAGVFNEQFF	TGTGCCAGCAGCTCGGCGGGAGTCTTCAATGAGCAGTTCTTC	14	TRBD2	TRBJ2-1	few	TRBV5-4
CASIQGRMNTEAFF	TGTGCCAGTATACAGGGGAGGATGAACACTGAAGCTTTCTTT	14	TRBD1	TRBJ1-1	-	TRBV6-6
CASSLRGNPYEQYF	TGTGCCAGCAGTTTAAGGGGTAACCCCTACGAGCAGTACTTC	14	-	TRBJ2-7	-	TRBV28
CAISELSGGGQPQHF	TGTGCCATCAGTGAGTTATCTGGGGGAGGCCAGCCCCAGCATTTT	15	-	TRBJ1-5	-	TRBV10-3
CASSQQQVINQPQHF	TGCGCCAGCAGCCAACAACAGGTAATCAATCAGCCCCAGCATTTT	15	-	TRBJ1-5	-	TRBV4-1
CASSPRTSGTDTQYF	TGTGCCAGCAGCCCCAGGACTAGCGGGACAGATACGCAGTATTTT	15	TRBD2	TRBJ2-3	-	TRBV27
CASSPRGAGGGQPQHF	TGTGCCAGCAGTCCCCGCGGGGCGGGGGGCGGACAGCCCCAGCATTTT	16	-	TRBJ1-5	-	TRBV27
CASSLVFDTTEAFF	TGTGCCAGCAGCTTAGTTTTCGACACCACTGAAGCTTTCTTT	14	-	TRBJ1-1	-	TRBV7-9
CASSPERGNTEAFF	TGTGCCAGCAGCCCCGAAAGAGGGAACACTGAAGCTTTCTTT	14	-	TRBJ1-1	-	TRBV7-6
CASSLRGGQFNEQFF	TGTGCCAGCAGCTTACGGGGGGGCCAATTCAATGAGCAGTTCTTC	15	TRBD2	TRBJ2-1	-	TRBV7-3
CARWDRGNTGELFF	TGTGCCAGATGGGACAGGGGGAACACCGGGGAGCTGTTTTTT	14	TRBD1	TRBJ2-2	-	TRBV27
CASGLLASYGYTF	TGTGCCAGCGGTTTGTTGGCGTCCTATGGCTACACCTTC	13	-	TRBJ1-2	few	TRBV27
CASSLTVTDREDF	TGTGCCAGCAGCTTAACGGTCACCGACAGGGAGGATTTT	13	-	TRBJ2-3	-	TRBV7-6
CASSYGTRGDPFF	TGTGCCAGCAGTTACGGGACCCGAGGCGATCCGTTCTTC	13	-	TRBJ2-1	-	TRBV6-6